These 16 T cell receptor beta chains were all obtained from the same sample, sequenced in a study of blood T cell repertoires in COVID-19. Libraries were prepared by immunoSEQ multiplex PCR; TCRdb keeps only in-frame clonotypes and omits some of them. The top ten hold 20% of the sample, which has some 190,000 clones, roughly 84% seen once. The sequenced sample consisted of peripheral blood. The receptors derive from a human donor in a cohort sampled during active COVID-19.

J is TRBJ1-5 and V is TRBV2, with D unclear. Trimming left V 8 bases short and J 2 bases short, with 10 bases between. From germline, CDR1 is SNHLY and CDR2 FYNNEI. The CDR3 runs 13 residues. The CDR3 DNA follows: TGTGCCAGCGGTACAGAGCGCAATCAGCCCCAGCATTTT. Translating it yields CASGTERNQPQHF.

V usage is TRBV29-1 and J usage is TRBJ1-5; 7 bases are a match to TRBD1. CDR1 and CDR2 (germline): SQVTM, ANQGSEA. The J segment lost 2 bases and the V segment lost 6 bases, leaving 1 base of the junction unmatched. CDR3 length equals 12 residues. The chain's CDR3 is CSVGTGNQPQHF. The CDR3 DNA reads as TGCAGCGTAGGGACAGGCAATCAGCCCCAGCATTTT. Full variable domain (remainder filled in from reference TRBV29-1 and TRBJ1-5): SAVISQKPSRDICQRGTSLTIQCQVDSQVTMMFWYRQQPGQSLTLIATANQGSEATYESGFVIDKFPISRPNLTFSTLTVSNMSPEDSSIYLCSVGTGNQPQHFGDGTRLSIL.

The rearrangement links TRBV29-1 to TRBJ2-2; D ambiguous. Between the trimmed V and J ends, which lost 6 bases and 6 bases, there was a span of 14 bases. Germline V gene data show CDR1 as SQVTM and CDR2 as ANQGSEA. CDR3 length: 13 residues. CDR3 loop: CSVTPLFPGELFF. For the CDR3, the DNA is TGCAGCGTGACCCCACTATTTCCCGGGGAGCTGTTTTTT.

The chain joins TRBV24-1 to TRBJ2-1; D might be TRBD2 (6 bases). CDR3 length: 14 residues. CDR1 and CDR2 (germline): KGHDR, SFDVKD. V gave up 5 bases and J gave up 5 bases, with 12 bases separating them. This chain's CDR3 is CATSVASANNEQFF. The CDR3 DNA reads as TGTGCCACCAGTGTAGCTAGCGCAAACAATGAGCAGTTCTTC.

The chain recombines TRBV7-2 with TRBJ2-4, with D possibly being TRBD2 (6 bases). Trimming removed 2 bases from V and 11 bases from J, with 16 bases in between. CDR1 is SGHTA, CDR2 FQGNSA, per germline. The CDR3 has 14 residues. CDR3 coding DNA: TGTGCCAGCAGCTTAACGCGCACTAGCAGCGTTCAGTACTTC. This codes for CASSLTRTSSVQYF.

The genes are TRBV5-1 and TRBJ1-5; TRBD1 aligns across 11 bases. The CDR3 sequence is 15 residues long. Germline lookup yields CDR1 SGHRS and CDR2 YFSETQ. Germline trimming cut 4 bases from V and 6 bases from J; bases unmatched to any gene: 6. DNA for the CDR3: TGCGCCAGCAGCGCAGGGACAGGGGGTCCTCAGCCCCAGCATTTT. This translates into CASSAGTGGPQPQHF. Together with reference TRBV5-1 and TRBJ1-5, the CDR3 gives the full variable domain: KAGVTQTPRYLIKTRGQQVTLSCSPISGHRSVSWYQQTPGQGLQFLFEYFSETQRNKGNFPGRFSGRQFSNSRSEMNVSTLELGDSALYLCASSAGTGGPQPQHFGDGTRLSIL.

V and J are TRBV25-1 and TRBJ1-1; 7 bases are a match to TRBD1. This CDR3 has 12 residues. Unmatched junction bases numbered 2, after V lost 7 bases and J lost 3 bases. Germline-derived CDR1 and CDR2 are MGHDK and SYGVNS. Here the CDR3 reads CASTQGYTEAFF. The CDR3 DNA is TGTGCCAGCACACAGGGGTACACTGAAGCTTTCTTT.

This clone was seen a few times. The chain employs TRBV6-5 and TRBJ2-7; TRBD1 aligns across 10 bases. CDR3 length: 15 residues. V was clipped by 6 bases and J by 4 bases; unmatched bases: 9. The germline V gene has CDR1 MNHEY and CDR2 SVGAGI. CDR3 residues: CASRYRDRGQYEQYF. The CDR3 DNA is TGTGCCAGCAGGTACCGGGACAGGGGCCAATACGAGCAGTACTTC.

The chain employs TRBV11-2 and TRBJ2-6, with 10 bases lining up with TRBD2. CDR3 length: 18 residues. J lost 0 bases, V lost 0 bases, and 2 bases had no gene match. Germline V gene sequence: CDR1 SGHAT, CDR2 FQNNGV. CDR3 in amino acids: CASSLDGLAASGANVLTF. CDR3 nucleotide sequence: TGTGCCAGCAGCTTAGATGGACTAGCGGCCTCTGGGGCCAACGTCCTGACTTTC.

This rearrangement joins TRBV2 to TRBJ2-1, with 10 bases lining up with TRBD2. CDR1 SNHLY and CDR2 FYNNEI come from the germline V gene. The CDR3 is 14 amino acids. V gave up 7 bases and J gave up 6 bases; unmatched junction bases: 6. The CDR3, as DNA: TGTGCCAGCACCGCTAGCGGGAGCCTCAATGAGCAGTTCTTC. This sequence encodes CASTASGSLNEQFF.

The chain combines TRBV19 with TRBJ1-6; unclear D gene. The germline V and J ends were trimmed by 2 bases and 8 bases, with 13 bases remaining between them. There are 15 residues in the CDR3. Per germline, CDR1 LNHDA and CDR2 SQIVND (reference sequence). The CDR3 DNA follows: TGTGCCAGTAGTATACTGGGCACAGTGCATTCACCCCTCCACTTT. This translates into CASSILGTVHSPLHF.

This clone was counted once. The rearrangement uses TRBV5-5 and TRBJ2-1; 8 nucleotides agree with TRBD1. Germline-derived CDR1 and CDR2 are SGHKS and YYEKEE (reference sequence). The CDR3 runs to 15 residues. The trim removed 4 bases at V and 5 bases at J, leaving 8 bases unmatched. CDR3 in amino acids: CASSPGTGSDNEQFF. The CDR3 bases are TGTGCCAGCAGCCCGGGGACAGGTTCTGACAATGAGCAGTTCTTC.

The CDR3 nucleotides are TGTGCCAGCAGCGTAGACCTGGGCCAGCCCCAGCATTTT. It encodes CASSVDLGQPQHF. J is TRBJ1-5 and V is TRBV9; D is unresolved. The CDR3 runs 13 residues. CDR1 is SGDLS and CDR2 is YYNGEE in the germline V gene. With 0 bases removed from V and 7 bases from J, the gap between germline ends came to 8 bases. The full variable domain, rest sourced from reference TRBV9 and TRBJ1-5, is DSGVTQTPKHLITATGQRVTLRCSPRSGDLSVYWYQQSLDQGLQFLIQYYNGEERAKGNILERFSAQQFPDLHSELNLSSLELGDSALYFCASSVDLGQPQHFGDGTRLSIL.

The DNA of the CDR3 is TGCGCCAGCAGTGACCCAGGGGGAGCGGGGGGCCGGAATGAGCAGTTCTTC. This encodes CASSDPGGAGGRNEQFF. The chain has TRBV10-1 and TRBJ2-1, with 9 positions matching TRBD2. Germline loops: CDR1 WNHNN, CDR2 SYGVQD (reference sequence). J lost 7 bases, V lost 3 bases, and 13 bases had no gene match. This CDR3 is built from 17 residues.

This chain links TRBV5-1 with TRBJ2-2; a weak D match, TRBD2 (6 bases). This CDR3 spans 15 amino acids. Germline loops: CDR1 SGHRS, CDR2 YFSETQ. With 1 base removed from V and 0 bases from J, the gap between germline ends came to 7 bases. This CDR3 reads CASSLTSSNTGELFF. The DNA of the CDR3 is TGCGCCAGCAGCTTGACTAGCTCGAACACCGGGGAGCTGTTTTTT. The full variable domain, its missing parts supplied by reference TRBV5-1 and TRBJ2-2, is KAGVTQTPRYLIKTRGQQVTLSCSPISGHRSVSWYQQTPGQGLQFLFEYFSETQRNKGNFPGRFSGRQFSNSRSEMNVSTLELGDSALYLCASSLTSSNTGELFFGEGSRLTVL.

The chain has TRBV5-1 and TRBJ2-7, with 9 bases identical to TRBD2. The V gene's germline CDR1 is SGHRS and CDR2 YFSETQ. The CDR3 extends over 14 amino acids. Trimming removed 1 base from V and 3 bases from J; junction bases left unmatched: 2. The CDR3 reads CASSLSGGSYEQYV. CDR3 sequence (DNA): TGCGCCAGCAGCTTGAGCGGGGGGAGCTACGAGCAGTACGTC.